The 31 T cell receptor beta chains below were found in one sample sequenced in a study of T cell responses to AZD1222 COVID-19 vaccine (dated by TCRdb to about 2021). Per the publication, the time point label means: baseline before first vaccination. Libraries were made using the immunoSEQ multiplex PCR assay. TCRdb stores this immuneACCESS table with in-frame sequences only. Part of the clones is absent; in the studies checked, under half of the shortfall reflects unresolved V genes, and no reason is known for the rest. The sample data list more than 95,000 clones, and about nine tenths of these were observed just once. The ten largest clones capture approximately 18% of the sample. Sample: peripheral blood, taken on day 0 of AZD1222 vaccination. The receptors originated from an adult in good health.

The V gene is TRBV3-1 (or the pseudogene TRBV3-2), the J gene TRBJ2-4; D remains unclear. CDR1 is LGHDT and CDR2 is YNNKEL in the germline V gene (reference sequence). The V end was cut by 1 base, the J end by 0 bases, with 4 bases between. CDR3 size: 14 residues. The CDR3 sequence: CASSQAEAKNIQYF. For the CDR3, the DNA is TGTGCCAGCAGCCAAGCGGAAGCCAAAAACATTCAGTACTTC.

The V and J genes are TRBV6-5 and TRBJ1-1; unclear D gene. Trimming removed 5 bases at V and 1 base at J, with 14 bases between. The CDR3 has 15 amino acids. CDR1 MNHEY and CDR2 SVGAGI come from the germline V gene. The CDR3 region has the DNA TGTGCCAGCAGTCTTAGACCCCTAGGGAACACTGAAGCTTTCTTT. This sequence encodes CASSLRPLGNTEAFF.

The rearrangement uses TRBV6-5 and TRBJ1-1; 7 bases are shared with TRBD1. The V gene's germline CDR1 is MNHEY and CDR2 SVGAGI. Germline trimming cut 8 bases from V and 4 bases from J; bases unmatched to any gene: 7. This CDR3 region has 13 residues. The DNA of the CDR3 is TGTGCCAGCTCGGACAGGTCAGCCACTGAAGCTTTCTTT. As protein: CASSDRSATEAFF.

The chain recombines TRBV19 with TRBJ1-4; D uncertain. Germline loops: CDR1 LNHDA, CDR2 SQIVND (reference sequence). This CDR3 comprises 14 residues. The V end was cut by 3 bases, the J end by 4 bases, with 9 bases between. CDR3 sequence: CASSILAVNEKLFF. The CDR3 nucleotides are TGTGCCAGTAGTATCCTGGCGGTTAATGAAAAACTGTTTTTT.

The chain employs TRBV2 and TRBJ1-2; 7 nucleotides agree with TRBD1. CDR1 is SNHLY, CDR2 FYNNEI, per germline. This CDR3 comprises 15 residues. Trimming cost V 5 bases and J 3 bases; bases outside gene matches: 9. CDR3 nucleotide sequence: TGTGCCAGCAGTAGACAGGAGGGGGCTCACTATGGCTACACCTTC. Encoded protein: CASSRQEGAHYGYTF.

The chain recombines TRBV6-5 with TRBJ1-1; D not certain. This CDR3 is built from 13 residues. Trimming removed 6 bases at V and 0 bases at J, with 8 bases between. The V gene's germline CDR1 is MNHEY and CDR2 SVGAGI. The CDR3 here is CASRLYMNTEAFF. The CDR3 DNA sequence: TGTGCCAGCAGGCTATATATGAACACTGAAGCTTTCTTT.

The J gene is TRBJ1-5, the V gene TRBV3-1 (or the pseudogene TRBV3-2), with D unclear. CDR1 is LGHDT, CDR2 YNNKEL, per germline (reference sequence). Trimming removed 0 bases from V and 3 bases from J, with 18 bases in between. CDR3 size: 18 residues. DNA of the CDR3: TGTGCCAGCAGCCAAGAAAAATCGGCAGCGGCCTACAATCAGCCCCAGCATTTT. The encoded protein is CASSQEKSAAAYNQPQHF.

This CDR3 reads CASSDRQSANEKLFF. The CDR3 nucleotides read TGTGCCAGCAGCGATCGACAGTCGGCTAATGAAAAACTGTTTTTT. The chain recombines TRBV9 with TRBJ1-4, with a possible D match to TRBD1 (5 bases). V lost 3 bases to trimming and J lost 3 bases, with 12 bases between them. CDR3 length: 15 residues. Germline V gene sequence: CDR1 SGDLS, CDR2 YYNGEE. The full variable domain, rest sourced from reference TRBV9 and TRBJ1-4, is DSGVTQTPKHLITATGQRVTLRCSPRSGDLSVYWYQQSLDQGLQFLIQYYNGEERAKGNILERFSAQQFPDLHSELNLSSLELGDSALYFCASSDRQSANEKLFFGSGTQLSVL.

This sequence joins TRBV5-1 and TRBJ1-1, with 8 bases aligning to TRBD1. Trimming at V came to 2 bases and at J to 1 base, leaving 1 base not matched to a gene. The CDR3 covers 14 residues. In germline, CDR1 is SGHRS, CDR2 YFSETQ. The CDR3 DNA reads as TGCGCCAGCAGCTTCACAGGGGGGAACACTGAAGCTTTCTTT. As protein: CASSFTGGNTEAFF.

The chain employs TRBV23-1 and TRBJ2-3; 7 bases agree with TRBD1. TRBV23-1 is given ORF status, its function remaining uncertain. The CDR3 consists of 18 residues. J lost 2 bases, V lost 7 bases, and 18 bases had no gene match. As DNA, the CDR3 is TGCGCCAGCATACCTGGCGGTTTTCTTAGGGGGCACACAGATACGCAGTATTTT. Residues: CASIPGGFLRGHTDTQYF.

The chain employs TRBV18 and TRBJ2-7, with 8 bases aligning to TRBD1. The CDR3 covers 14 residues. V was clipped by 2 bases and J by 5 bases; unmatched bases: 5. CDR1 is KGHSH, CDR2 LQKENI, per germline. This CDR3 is CASSPRTGNNEQYF. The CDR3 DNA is TGTGCCAGCTCACCAAGGACAGGGAACAACGAGCAGTACTTC. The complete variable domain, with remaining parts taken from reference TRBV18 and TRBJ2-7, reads NAGVMQNPRHLVRRRGQEARLRCSPMKGHSHVYWYRQLPEEGLKFMVYLQKENIIDESGMPKERFSAEFPKEGPSILRIQQVVRGDSAAYFCASSPRTGNNEQYFGPGTRLTVT.

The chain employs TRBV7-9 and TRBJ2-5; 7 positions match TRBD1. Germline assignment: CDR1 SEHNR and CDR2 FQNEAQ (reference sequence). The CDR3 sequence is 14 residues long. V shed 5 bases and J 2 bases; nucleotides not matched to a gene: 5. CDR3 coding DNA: TGTGCCAGCAGCCACGGGACAGAGCAAGAGACCCAGTACTTC. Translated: CASSHGTEQETQYF.

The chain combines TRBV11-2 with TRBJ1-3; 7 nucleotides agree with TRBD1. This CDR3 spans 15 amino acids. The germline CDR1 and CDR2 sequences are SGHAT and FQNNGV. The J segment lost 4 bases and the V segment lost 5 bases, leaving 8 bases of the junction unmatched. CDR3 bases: TGTGCCAGCAGCCTACAGGGGATGGACGGAAACACCATATATTTT. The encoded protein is CASSLQGMDGNTIYF.

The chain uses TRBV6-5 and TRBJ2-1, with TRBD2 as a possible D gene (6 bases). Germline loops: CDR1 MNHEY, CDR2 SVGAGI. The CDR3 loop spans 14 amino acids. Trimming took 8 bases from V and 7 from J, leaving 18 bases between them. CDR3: CASAMGGPRNEQFF. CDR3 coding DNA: TGTGCCAGCGCCATGGGGGGACCCCGGAATGAGCAGTTCTTC.

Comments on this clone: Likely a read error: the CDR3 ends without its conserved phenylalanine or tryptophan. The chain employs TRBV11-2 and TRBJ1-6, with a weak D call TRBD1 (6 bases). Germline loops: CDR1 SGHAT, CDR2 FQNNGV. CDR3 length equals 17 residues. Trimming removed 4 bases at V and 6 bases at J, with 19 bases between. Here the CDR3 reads CASSSTFGGGRNSPLHL. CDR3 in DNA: TGTGCCAGCAGCTCCACCTTTGGGGGCGGACGTAATTCACCCCTCCACCTT.

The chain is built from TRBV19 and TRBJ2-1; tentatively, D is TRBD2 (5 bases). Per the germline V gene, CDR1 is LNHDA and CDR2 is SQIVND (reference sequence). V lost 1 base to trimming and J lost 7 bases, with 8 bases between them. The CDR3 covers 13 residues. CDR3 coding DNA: TGTGCCAGTAGTATAGGGGGAGTTAATGAGCAGTTCTTC. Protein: CASSIGGVNEQFF.

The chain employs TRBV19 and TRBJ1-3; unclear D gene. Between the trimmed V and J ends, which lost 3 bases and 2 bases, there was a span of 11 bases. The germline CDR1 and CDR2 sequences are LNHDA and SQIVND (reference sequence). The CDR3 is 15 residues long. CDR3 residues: CASSIRGNTGNTIYF. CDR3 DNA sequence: TGTGCCAGTAGTATCCGGGGTAACACTGGAAACACCATATATTTT.

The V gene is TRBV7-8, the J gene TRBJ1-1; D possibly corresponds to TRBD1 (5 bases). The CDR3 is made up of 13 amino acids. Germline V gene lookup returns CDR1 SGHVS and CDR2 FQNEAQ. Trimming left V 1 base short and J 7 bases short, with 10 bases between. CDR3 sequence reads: CASSLGRDGEAFF. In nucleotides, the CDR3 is TGTGCCAGCAGCTTAGGGCGGGACGGTGAAGCTTTCTTT.

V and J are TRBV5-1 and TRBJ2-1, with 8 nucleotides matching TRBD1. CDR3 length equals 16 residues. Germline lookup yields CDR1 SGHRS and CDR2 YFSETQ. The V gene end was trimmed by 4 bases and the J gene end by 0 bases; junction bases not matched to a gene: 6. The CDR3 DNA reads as TGCGCCAGCAGCCTTCAGGGGGCACACTCCTACAATGAGCAGTTCTTC. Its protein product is CASSLQGAHSYNEQFF.

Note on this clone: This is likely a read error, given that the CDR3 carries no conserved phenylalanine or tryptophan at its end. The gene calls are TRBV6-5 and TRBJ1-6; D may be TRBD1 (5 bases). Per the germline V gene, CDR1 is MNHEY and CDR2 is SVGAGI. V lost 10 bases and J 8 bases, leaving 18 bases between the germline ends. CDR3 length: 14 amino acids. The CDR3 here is CATLPRGRYSPLHL. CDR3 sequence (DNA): TGTGCCACCTTGCCTCGGGGCCGATATTCACCCCTCCACCTT.

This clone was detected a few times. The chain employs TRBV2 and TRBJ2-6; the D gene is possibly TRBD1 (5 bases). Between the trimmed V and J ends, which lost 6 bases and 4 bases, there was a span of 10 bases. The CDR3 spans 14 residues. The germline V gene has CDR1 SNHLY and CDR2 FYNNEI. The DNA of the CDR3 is TGTGCCAGCAGGGGGCAGGGAGGGGCCAACGTCCTGACTTTC. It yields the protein CASRGQGGANVLTF.

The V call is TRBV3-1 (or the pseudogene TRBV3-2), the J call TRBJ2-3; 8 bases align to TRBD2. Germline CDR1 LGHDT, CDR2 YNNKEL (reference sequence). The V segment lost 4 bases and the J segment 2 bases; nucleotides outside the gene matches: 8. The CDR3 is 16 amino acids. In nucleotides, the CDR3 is TGTGCCAGCAGCCGAGGGGCGGGGGGAAACACAGATACGCAGTATTTT. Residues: CASSRGAGGNTDTQYF.

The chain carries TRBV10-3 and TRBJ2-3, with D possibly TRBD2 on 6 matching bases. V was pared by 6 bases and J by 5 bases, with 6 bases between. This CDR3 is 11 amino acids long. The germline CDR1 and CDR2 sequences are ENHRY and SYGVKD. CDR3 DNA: TGTGCCATCAGGGGGGGAGATACGCAGTATTTT. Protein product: CAIRGGDTQYF.

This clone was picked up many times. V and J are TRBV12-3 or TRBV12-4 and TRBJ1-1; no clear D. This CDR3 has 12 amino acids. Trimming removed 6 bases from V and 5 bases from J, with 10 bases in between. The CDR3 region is CASSRGYTEAFF. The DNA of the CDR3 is TGTGCCAGCAGCCGGGGTTATACTGAAGCTTTCTTT.

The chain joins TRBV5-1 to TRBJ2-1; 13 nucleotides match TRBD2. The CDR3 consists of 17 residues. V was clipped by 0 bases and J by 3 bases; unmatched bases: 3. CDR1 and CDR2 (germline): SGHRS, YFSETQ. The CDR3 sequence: CASSLGGLAGIYNEQFF. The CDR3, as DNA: TGCGCCAGCAGCTTGGGGGGACTAGCGGGGATCTACAATGAGCAGTTCTTC.

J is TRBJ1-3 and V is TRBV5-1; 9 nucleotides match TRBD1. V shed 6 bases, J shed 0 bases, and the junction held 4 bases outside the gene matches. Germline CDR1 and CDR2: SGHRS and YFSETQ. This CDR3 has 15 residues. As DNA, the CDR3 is TGCGCCAGCACCGGGACAGGGCACTCTGGAAACACCATATATTTT. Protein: CASTGTGHSGNTIYF. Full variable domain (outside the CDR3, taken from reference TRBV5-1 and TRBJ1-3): KAGVTQTPRYLIKTRGQQVTLSCSPISGHRSVSWYQQTPGQGLQFLFEYFSETQRNKGNFPGRFSGRQFSNSRSEMNVSTLELGDSALYLCASTGTGHSGNTIYFGEGSWLTVV.

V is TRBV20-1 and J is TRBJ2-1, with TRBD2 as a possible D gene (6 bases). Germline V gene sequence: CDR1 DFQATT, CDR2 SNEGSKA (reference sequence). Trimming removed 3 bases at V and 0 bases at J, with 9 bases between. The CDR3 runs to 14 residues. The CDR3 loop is CSASGGFSYNEQFF. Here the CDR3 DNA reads TGCAGTGCTAGTGGGGGGTTCTCCTACAATGAGCAGTTCTTC.

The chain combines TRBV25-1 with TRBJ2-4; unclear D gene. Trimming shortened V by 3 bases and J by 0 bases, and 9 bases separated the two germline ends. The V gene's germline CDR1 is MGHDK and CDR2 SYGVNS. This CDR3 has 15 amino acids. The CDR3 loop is CASSDPSSAKNIQYF. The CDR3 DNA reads TGTGCCAGCAGTGATCCTTCATCAGCCAAAAACATTCAGTACTTC.

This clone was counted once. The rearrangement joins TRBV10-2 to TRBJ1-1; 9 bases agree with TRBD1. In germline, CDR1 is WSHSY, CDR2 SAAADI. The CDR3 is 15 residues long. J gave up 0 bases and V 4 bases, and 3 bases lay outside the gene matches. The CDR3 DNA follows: TGCGCCAGCAGTGCCGGACAGGGGATGAACACTGAAGCTTTCTTT. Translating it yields CASSAGQGMNTEAFF.

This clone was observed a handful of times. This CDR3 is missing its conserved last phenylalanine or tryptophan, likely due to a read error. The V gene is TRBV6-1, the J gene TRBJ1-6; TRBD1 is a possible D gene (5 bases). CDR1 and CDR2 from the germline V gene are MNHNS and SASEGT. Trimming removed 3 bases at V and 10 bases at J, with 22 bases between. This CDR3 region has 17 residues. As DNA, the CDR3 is TGTGCCAGCAGTGATCACCCCCACCGGAGACAGCCATCACCCCTCCACCTT. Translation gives CASSDHPHRRQPSPLHL.

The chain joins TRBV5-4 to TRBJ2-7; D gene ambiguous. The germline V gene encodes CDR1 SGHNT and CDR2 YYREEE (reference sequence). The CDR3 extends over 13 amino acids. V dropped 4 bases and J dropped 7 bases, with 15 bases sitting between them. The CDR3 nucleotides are TGTGCCAGCAGCCTATTTATTATGGAAGAGCAGTACTTC. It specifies CASSLFIMEEQYF.